These 15 T cell receptor beta chains share one sample of origin, sequenced in a study of T-cell memory formation after mild COVID-19. MiXCR, run by TCRdb on the 5' RACE reads, gives a single entry per CDR3 protein. Of 190,000 or so distinct CDR3 sequences in the sample, over 20% are singletons; the top ten hold more than 20%. The sample was PBMCs or a T cell subset sorted from them (not recorded which). The origin of the receptors is an adult woman who had mild COVID-19 (a few samples of this study predate the infection). Cell type and time point are not known.

This clonotype was seen a handful of times. The genes are TRBV3-1 and TRBJ2-1; 8 bases map to TRBD2. This CDR3 region has 17 residues. CDR1 and CDR2 (germline): LGHDT, YNNKEL (reference sequence). Trimming cost V 4 bases and J 0 bases; bases outside gene matches: 8. The CDR3 coding sequence is TGTGCCAGCAGCCTAAGCCTAGCGGGTCTCTCCTACAATGAGCAGTTCTTC. Translating gives CASSLSLAGLSYNEQFF.

This sequence joins TRBV7-9 and TRBJ2-3, with D maybe TRBD2 (5 bases). Looked up from germline, CDR1 is SEHNR and CDR2 is FQNEAQ (reference sequence). Deletions cut 1 base from V and 1 base from J, with 15 bases between. CDR3 length equals 17 residues. The DNA for the CDR3 is TGTGCCAGCAGCTTAGGGGTCTTTCCGGAGGGCACAGATACGCAGTATTTT. Its protein product is CASSLGVFPEGTDTQYF. Using reference TRBV7-9 and TRBJ2-3 for the parts outside the CDR3, the full variable domain is DTGVSQNPRHKITKRGQNVTFRCDPISEHNRLYWYRQTLGQGPEFLTYFQNEAQLEKSRLLSDRFSAERPKGSFSTLEIQRTEQGDSAMYLCASSLGVFPEGTDTQYFGPGTRLTVL.

This clonotype was seen ten or more times. The chain uses TRBV4-2 and TRBJ2-6; 11 nucleotides line up with TRBD2. There are 17 residues in the CDR3. The trim removed 3 bases at V and 4 bases at J, leaving 5 bases unmatched. Germline CDR1 is LGHNA and CDR2 is YNFKEQ. The chain's CDR3 is CASSHLAGGSGANVLTF. Here the CDR3 DNA reads TGTGCCAGCAGCCACCTAGCGGGAGGATCCGGGGCCAACGTCCTGACTTTC.

This clonotype was recorded at least ten times. The chain links TRBV4-3 to TRBJ1-5, with unresolved D. The germline V and J ends were trimmed by 3 bases and 0 bases, with 6 bases remaining between them. The CDR3 length is 14 residues. Germline CDR1 reads LGHNA; CDR2 reads YSLEER. The CDR3 spells CASSQEYSNQPQHF. The CDR3 DNA reads TGCGCCAGCAGCCAGGAGTATAGCAATCAGCCCCAGCATTTT.

There are a few counts of this clonotype. The CDR3 loop reads CASSLVRGYTGELFF. Here the CDR3 DNA reads TGTGCCAGCAGCTTGGTACGGGGATACACCGGGGAGCTGTTTTTT. The V and J genes are TRBV5-6 and TRBJ2-2; maybe TRBD2 (5 bases). Trimming shortened V by 0 bases and J by 3 bases, and 9 bases separated the two germline ends. The CDR3 loop spans 15 amino acids. Germline loops: CDR1 SGHDT, CDR2 YYEEEE.

Many counts were recorded for this clonotype. The chain is built from TRBV6-5 and TRBJ1-4; D remains ambiguous. Germline loops: CDR1 MNHEY, CDR2 SVGAGI. This CDR3 contains 15 residues. The V end lost 2 bases, the J end lost 4 bases, and 11 bases lay between the germline ends. The CDR3 DNA reads TGTGCCAGCAGTTACAAAGCAGGTTTTAATGAAAAACTGTTTTTT. Translated, it gives CASSYKAGFNEKLFF.

CDR3 nucleotides: TGTGCCAGCAGCTTAGACCAGGGGGTCTACGAGCAGTACTTC. Its protein product is CASSLDQGVYEQYF. This chain connects TRBV7-9 to TRBJ2-7, with TRBD1 identical over 7 bases. Germline CDR1 SEHNR, CDR2 FQNEAQ (reference sequence). Trimming removed 1 base from V and 3 bases from J; junction bases left unmatched: 3. This CDR3 is built from 14 residues. Combining the CDR3 with reference TRBV7-9 and TRBJ2-7 gives the whole variable domain DTGVSQNPRHKITKRGQNVTFRCDPISEHNRLYWYRQTLGQGPEFLTYFQNEAQLEKSRLLSDRFSAERPKGSFSTLEIQRTEQGDSAMYLCASSLDQGVYEQYFGPGTRLTVT.

This sequence joins TRBV29-1 and TRBJ1-1; 7 positions match TRBD1. The CDR3 totals 15 residues. Per germline, CDR1 SQVTM and CDR2 ANQGSEA. The junction had 8 bases not matched to a gene; V was cut back by 4 bases and J by 0 bases. CDR3 in DNA: TGCAGCGTTGCTTGGGGGGACAGTTTGAACACTGAAGCTTTCTTT. It codes for CSVAWGDSLNTEAFF.

V usage is TRBV29-1 and J usage is TRBJ1-2; 9 positions match TRBD1. Germline CDR1 reads SQVTM; CDR2 reads ANQGSEA. The CDR3 consists of 15 residues. V lost 0 bases, J lost 3 bases, and 5 bases stayed unmatched. The CDR3 region is CSVEDLGTGYYGYTF. CDR3 nucleotides: TGCAGCGTTGAAGATCTCGGGACAGGGTACTATGGCTACACCTTC.

This clonotype was seen a few times. V is TRBV24-1 and J is TRBJ2-3; D is perhaps TRBD1 (5 bases). Trimming left V 4 bases short and J 5 bases short, with 15 bases between. This CDR3 has 15 residues. Germline values: CDR1 KGHDR, CDR2 SFDVKD. In nucleotides, the CDR3 is TGTGCCACCAGTGACCGCAGGGTGTGGGGAGATACGCAGTATTTT. Protein sequence: CATSDRRVWGDTQYF.

This clonotype was seen only a few times. The V gene is TRBV9, the J gene TRBJ1-1, with D tentatively TRBD1 (5 bases). Germline-derived CDR1 and CDR2 are SGDLS and YYNGEE. This CDR3 spans 14 amino acids. Trimming cost V 3 bases and J 1 base, with 10 bases left between them. CDR3 DNA: TGTGCCAGCAGCGACGGGCAGGGGAACACTGAAGCTTTCTTT. Translated: CASSDGQGNTEAFF.

A few counts support this clonotype. The chain is built from TRBV27 and TRBJ2-1; TRBD2 matches at 10 bases. Germline loops: CDR1 MNHEY, CDR2 SMNVEV (reference sequence). Unmatched junction bases numbered 6, after V lost 5 bases and J lost 5 bases. The CDR3 sequence is 15 residues long. The chain's CDR3 is CASSVLAGVDNEQFF. The CDR3 DNA sequence: TGTGCCAGCAGTGTTCTAGCGGGAGTAGACAATGAGCAGTTCTTC.

This clonotype was observed a handful of times. The chain combines TRBV12-3 or TRBV12-4 with TRBJ2-1; D might be TRBD1 or TRBD2, each matching 5 bases. The CDR3 covers 13 residues. Trimming cost V 5 bases and J 7 bases, with 12 bases left between them. CDR3 residues: CASSVGTLNEQFF. For the CDR3, the DNA is TGTGCCAGCAGTGTTGGGACCTTGAATGAGCAGTTCTTC.

This chain uses TRBV5-5 with TRBJ2-2, with D possibly called TRBD1 or TRBD2 (5 bases each). Looked up from germline, CDR1 is SGHKS and CDR2 is YYEKEE (reference sequence). The CDR3 is 15 residues long. Trimming cost V 3 bases and J 7 bases, with 16 bases left between them. The CDR3: CASSWTGTWGGELFF. The CDR3 DNA is TGTGCCAGCAGCTGGACCGGGACCTGGGGCGGGGAGCTGTTTTTT.

This clonotype was picked up many times. The genes are TRBV4-1 and TRBJ2-7; tentatively, D is TRBD2 (5 bases). The V gene's germline CDR1 is MGHRA and CDR2 YSYEKL. V was pared by 5 bases and J by 6 bases, with 20 bases between. The CDR3 is 15 amino acids. DNA for the CDR3: TGCGCCAGCAGCTCTTCTAGGAGCGGTTGGTCCGAGCAGTACTTC. Translated: CASSSSRSGWSEQYF.